These 4 T cell receptor beta chains originate from one sample sequenced in a study of technical replicates of blood from several donors. The method was immunoSEQ multiplex PCR; TCRdb's version includes in-frame clones alone and lacks a portion of them. The repertoire holds under 95,000 clones, with about 95% as singletons. Sequences were obtained from T cells isolated from PBMCs. These receptor sequences come from a human donor in good health.

The chain carries TRBV6-1 and TRBJ1-4; D gene unclear. The CDR3 contains 15 residues. V gave up 3 bases and J gave up 0 bases, with 8 bases separating them. Germline V CDR1 and CDR2: MNHNS, SASEGT. CDR3 sequence: CASSDLGATNEKLFF. In DNA, the CDR3 is TGTGCCAGCAGTGACTTGGGCGCAACTAATGAAAAACTGTTTTTT.

The chain combines TRBV28 with TRBJ1-4; 7 positions agree with TRBD1. This CDR3 comprises 15 residues. Germline V gives CDR1 MDHEN, CDR2 SYDVKM. V was pared by 2 bases and J by 8 bases, with 8 bases of the junction left unmatched. The CDR3 spells CASSLQTGDLEKLFF. In DNA, the CDR3 is TGTGCCAGCAGTTTACAAACAGGGGATCTAGAAAAACTGTTTTTT.

The chain is built from TRBV9 and TRBJ2-3; 12 bases align to TRBD2. V trimming: 0 bases; J trimming: 2 bases; junction bases outside the gene matches: 13. The CDR3 totals 20 residues. Per germline, CDR1 SGDLS and CDR2 YYNGEE. CDR3 amino acids: CASSVALLAGGPTYTDTQYF. The CDR3 nucleotides read TGTGCCAGCAGCGTAGCTCTACTAGCGGGGGGCCCAACTTACACAGATACGCAGTATTTT.

This clone showed up just once. This chain links TRBV27 with TRBJ2-5, with D maybe TRBD2 (7 bases). There are 15 residues in the CDR3. In germline, CDR1 is MNHEY, CDR2 SMNVEV (reference sequence). V dropped 3 bases and J dropped 5 bases, with 16 bases sitting between them. In DNA form, the CDR3 reads TGTGCCAGCAGTTTCGGGCGGGGGCCCGGGGAGACCCAGTACTTC. Translated, it gives CASSFGRGPGETQYF.